Listed here is a single T cell receptor beta chain. The CDR3 extends over 14 amino acids. Trimming shortened V by 4 bases and J by 1 base, and 11 bases separated the two germline ends. Germline V gives CDR1 KGHSH, CDR2 LQKENI. This specimen comes from a study of T cell responses to AZD1222 COVID-19 vaccine. TCRdb keeps only in-frame clones here, not all; method: immunoSEQ multiplex PCR. The sample lists 150,000 or so clones, approximately 90% seen once, with 3% to 4% in the top ten. The source of this sequence is an adult who received the AZD1222 COVID-19 vaccine. The sequencing here drew on peripheral blood, taken 28 days after the second AZD1222 dose. The rearrangement uses TRBV18 and TRBJ2-7; TRBD2 might be the D (6 bases). The CDR3 spells CASSLSGNSYEQYF. The CDR3 nucleotides are TGTGCCAGCTCACTTAGCGGCAATTCCTACGAGCAGTACTTC.